A single sample is the source of the 24 T cell receptor beta chains below, sequenced in a study of immune evolution from preneoplasia to lung adenocarcinoma (dated by TCRdb to 2020 to 2023). The library was made by the immunoSEQ multiplex PCR assay. TCRdb retrieved this table from immuneACCESS and kept in-frame rearrangements only. Not all clones are present; in checked studies, unresolved V genes account for under half, and no reason is known for the remainder. The sample records about 11,000 clones, roughly 80% of which are singletons. The ten largest clones take up around 3.5% of the sample. Specimen: FFPE minimally invasive lung adenocarcinoma tissue. The meaning of the sample's cell subset or site label: micro-invasive lung adenocarcinoma (MIA). The receptor set was obtained from a person aged 70 to 79 with lung adenocarcinoma.

The chain carries TRBV7-8 and TRBJ2-1; 8 nucleotides agree with TRBD2. Germline lookup yields CDR1 SGHVS and CDR2 FQNEAQ. The CDR3 totals 16 residues. J lost 3 bases, V lost 5 bases, and 9 bases had no gene match. The CDR3 reads CASSPFAGGYYNEQFF. In nucleotides, the CDR3 is TGTGCCAGCAGCCCTTTCGCGGGGGGCTACTACAATGAGCAGTTCTTC.

This chain uses TRBV7-6 with TRBJ1-4; 9 nucleotides line up with TRBD1. The germline V gene has CDR1 SGHVS and CDR2 FNYEAQ. The CDR3 consists of 14 residues. The V segment lost 5 bases and the J segment 8 bases; nucleotides outside the gene matches: 6. CDR3 bases: TGTGCCAGCAGCCTGGGACAGGGTAACGAAAAACTGTTTTTT. Translated: CASSLGQGNEKLFF.

The CDR3 DNA follows: TGTGCCAGCAGTTTTCGGACTAGCGCCTACACCGGGGAGCTGTTTTTT. This encodes CASSFRTSAYTGELFF. The chain is built from TRBV27 and TRBJ2-2, with TRBD2 matching 9 bases. Looked up from germline, CDR1 is MNHEY and CDR2 is SMNVEV (reference sequence). This CDR3 has 16 residues. Germline trimming cut 3 bases from V and 3 bases from J; bases unmatched to any gene: 5.

V is TRBV7-9 and J is TRBJ2-1; D gene uncertain. V was cut by 2 bases and J by 6 bases, with 11 bases left in between. Germline V CDR1 and CDR2: SEHNR, FQNEAQ (reference sequence). The CDR3 has 14 amino acids. The CDR3 coding sequence is TGTGCCAGCAGCTTATCCTCGGAATTCAATGAGCAGTTCTTC. Its translation: CASSLSSEFNEQFF.

The rearrangement joins TRBV4-1 to TRBJ2-1; TRBD1 aligns across 7 bases. Looked up from germline, CDR1 is MGHRA and CDR2 is YSYEKL. The V gene end was trimmed by 0 bases and the J gene end by 4 bases; junction bases not matched to a gene: 9. The CDR3 has 17 residues. CDR3 residues: CASSQDTGRGIYNEQFF. CDR3 in DNA: TGCGCCAGCAGCCAAGATACGGGCAGGGGGATATACAATGAGCAGTTCTTC.

This clone was counted only a few times. The chain recombines TRBV29-1 with TRBJ1-1, with D unresolved. Germline loops: CDR1 SQVTM, CDR2 ANQGSEA. Trimming cost V 6 bases and J 1 base, with 6 bases left between them. CDR3 length: 11 amino acids. The CDR3 sequence is CSVEQNTEAFF. The CDR3 region has the DNA TGCAGCGTAGAGCAGAACACTGAAGCTTTCTTT. Variable domain in full (rest from reference TRBV29-1 and TRBJ1-1): SAVISQKPSRDICQRGTSLTIQCQVDSQVTMMFWYRQQPGQSLTLIATANQGSEATYESGFVIDKFPISRPNLTFSTLTVSNMSPEDSSIYLCSVEQNTEAFFGQGTRLTVV.

The chain combines TRBV7-2 with TRBJ2-7; tentatively, D is TRBD2 (6 bases). The CDR3 totals 14 residues. V gave up 1 base and J gave up 1 base, with 8 bases separating them. Germline assignment: CDR1 SGHTA and CDR2 FQGNSA. CDR3 sequence: CASSLDGGSYEQYF. DNA of the CDR3: TGTGCCAGCAGCTTAGATGGAGGGTCCTACGAGCAGTACTTC.

This clone was counted only a few times. The chain uses TRBV6-5 and TRBJ1-2; 10 nucleotides match TRBD1. Germline CDR1 reads MNHEY; CDR2 reads SVGAGI. The CDR3 runs to 13 residues. After removal of 7 bases from V and 3 bases from J, the junction contained 2 bases not matched to a gene. The CDR3 here is CASTGQGDYGYTF. CDR3 in DNA: TGTGCCAGCACCGGACAGGGGGACTATGGCTACACCTTC.

V gene TRBV19 combines with J gene TRBJ1-2; weak D call: TRBD1 (5 bases). V was cut by 3 bases and J by 9 bases, with 11 bases left in between. The germline V gene has CDR1 LNHDA and CDR2 SQIVND (reference sequence). The CDR3 sequence is 12 residues long. The CDR3 spells CASSIDGDRYTF. CDR3 DNA sequence: TGTGCCAGTAGTATCGACGGGGACCGCTACACCTTC. Supplemented by reference TRBV19 and TRBJ1-2, the full variable domain reads DGGITQSPKYLFRKEGQNVTLSCEQNLNHDAMYWYRQDPGQGLRLIYYSQIVNDFQKGDIAEGYSVSREKKESFPLTVTSAQKNPTAFYLCASSIDGDRYTFGSGTRLTVV.

This clone came up once. The chain has TRBV7-6 and TRBJ1-5; D uncertain. The CDR3 is 14 residues long. Germline V CDR1 and CDR2: SGHVS, FNYEAQ. Trimming took 1 base from V and 2 from J, leaving 6 bases between them. Here the CDR3 reads CASSLDQGNQPQHF. CDR3 DNA: TGTGCCAGCAGCTTAGATCAAGGCAATCAGCCCCAGCATTTT.

The V gene is TRBV7-6, the J gene TRBJ1-3, with TRBD1 matching 7 bases. The V segment lost 3 bases and the J segment 2 bases; nucleotides outside the gene matches: 1. The CDR3 has 14 amino acids. Germline V CDR1 and CDR2: SGHVS, FNYEAQ. The CDR3 DNA follows: TGTGCCAGCAGCTTGACAGGGACTGGAAACACCATATATTTT. Translation gives CASSLTGTGNTIYF.

The chain has TRBV6-1 and TRBJ2-1; 7 bases are shared with TRBD2. Germline loops: CDR1 MNHNS, CDR2 SASEGT. Trimming took 8 bases from V and 5 from J; bases not matched to a gene: 9. This CDR3 spans 14 amino acids. CDR3 DNA: TGTGCCAGCGTACGGGAGGCCATCAACAATGAGCAGTTCTTC. The encoded protein is CASVREAINNEQFF.

The chain combines TRBV5-6 with TRBJ2-6; the D gene is possibly TRBD1 (6 bases). This CDR3 region has 18 residues. V lost 4 bases, J lost 1 base, and 18 bases lay in between. The germline V gene encodes CDR1 SGHDT and CDR2 YYEEEE. CDR3 coding DNA: TGTGCCAGCAGCATACGACAGGACCAACTTTCTGGGGCCAACGTCCTGACTTTC. Its protein is CASSIRQDQLSGANVLTF.

The gene calls are TRBV5-1 and TRBJ2-2; D is unresolved. Germline V gene data show CDR1 as SGHRS and CDR2 as YFSETQ. CDR3 length: 14 amino acids. V was clipped by 0 bases and J by 5 bases, with 8 bases between them. Here the CDR3 DNA reads TGCGCCAGCAGCTTGGCTAGGGATACCGGGGAGCTGTTTTTT. It is translated as CASSLARDTGELFF.

This chain joins TRBV7-9 and TRBJ1-1, with D maybe TRBD1 (6 bases). V was shortened by 2 bases and J by 1 base, with 17 bases between the two germline ends. CDR3 length: 17 residues. Germline CDR1 reads SEHNR; CDR2 reads FQNEAQ (reference sequence). The CDR3 region has the DNA TGTGCCAGCAGCTTAATAGGGGTACAGGGAGCGAACACTGAAGCTTTCTTT. It yields the protein CASSLIGVQGANTEAFF.

J is TRBJ1-5 and V is TRBV30; TRBD1 might be the D (6 bases). This CDR3 is built from 15 residues. CDR1 is GTSNPN, CDR2 SVGIG, per germline (reference sequence). V was pared by 5 bases and J by 0 bases, with 14 bases between. This chain's CDR3 is CAWAEDSLSNQPQHF. The DNA for the CDR3 is TGTGCCTGGGCGGAGGACAGCCTTAGCAATCAGCCCCAGCATTTT.

The chain combines TRBV18 with TRBJ1-1; weak D call: TRBD1 (5 bases). CDR1 is KGHSH, CDR2 LQKENI, per germline. The V and J ends lost 1 base and 0 bases respectively, with 18 bases between them. The CDR3 extends over 18 amino acids. The CDR3 is CASSPLEGTPHVNTEAFF. The CDR3 DNA is TGTGCCAGCTCACCACTCGAAGGGACGCCTCATGTGAACACTGAAGCTTTCTTT.

The chain links TRBV6-6 to TRBJ1-2; 8 bases agree with TRBD1. The CDR3 is 12 residues long. Germline CDR1 MNHNY, CDR2 SVGAGI (reference sequence). J was trimmed by 8 bases and V by 5 bases; bases with no gene match: 4. CDR3 DNA sequence: TGTGCCAGCAGTACGGGGACAGGCGGCTACACCTTC. This sequence encodes CASSTGTGGYTF.

The chain recombines TRBV11-2 with TRBJ1-1; D is perhaps TRBD1 (5 bases). CDR3 length: 12 amino acids. Trimming shortened V by 5 bases and J by 7 bases, and 11 bases separated the two germline ends. CDR1 and CDR2 from the germline V gene are SGHAT and FQNNGV. In DNA, the CDR3 is TGTGCCAGCAGCCCGACGCAGGGTGAAGCTTTCTTT. It specifies CASSPTQGEAFF.

This clone was counted once. Its ends do not fully match the called genes, so a read error is possible. The chain carries TRBV5-4 and TRBJ1-4, with 9 bases that match TRBD1. CDR1 and CDR2 (germline): SGHNT, YYREEE (reference sequence). This CDR3 region has 15 residues. CDR3 bases: TGCGCCAGCAGCTACGGGACAGGGCTCTCGGAAAAACTGTTTTTT. It specifies CASSYGTGLSEKLFF.

The chain links TRBV7-9 to TRBJ1-1, with 7 nucleotides matching TRBD1. Germline loops: CDR1 SEHNR, CDR2 FQNEAQ (reference sequence). The CDR3 has 13 amino acids. J gave up 5 bases and V 2 bases, and 2 bases lay outside the gene matches. CDR3 DNA sequence: TGTGCCAGCAGCTTAACAGGGGAAACTGAAGCTTTCTTT. Translating it yields CASSLTGETEAFF.

The chain employs TRBV7-9 and TRBJ1-5; D uncertain. Trimming took off 6 bases at V and 4 bases at J, with 7 bases between the two ends. The CDR3 covers 12 residues. Per germline, CDR1 SEHNR and CDR2 FQNEAQ (reference sequence). The CDR3, as DNA: TGTGCCAGCAGATCAGGAAATCAGCCCCAGCATTTT. Translation: CASRSGNQPQHF.

This rearrangement joins TRBV11-1 to TRBJ2-4; TRBD2 might be the D (5 bases). The V gene's germline CDR1 is SGHAT and CDR2 FQDESV (reference sequence). The CDR3 consists of 16 residues. V gave up 1 base and J gave up 7 bases, with 17 bases separating them. CDR3 in DNA: TGTGCCAGCAGCTTAGGAGGGCTTGGAAGGCGGAACATTCAGTACTTC. It translates to CASSLGGLGRRNIQYF.

This clone was detected only a few times. The genes are TRBV6-5 and TRBJ2-3; TRBD1 aligns across 7 bases. The CDR3 covers 15 residues. The V gene's germline CDR1 is MNHEY and CDR2 SVGAGI. J was trimmed by 0 bases and V by 6 bases; bases with no gene match: 6. The CDR3 nucleotides read TGTGCCAGCAGGAGACAGGGAAGGAGCACAGATACGCAGTATTTT. This codes for CASRRQGRSTDTQYF.